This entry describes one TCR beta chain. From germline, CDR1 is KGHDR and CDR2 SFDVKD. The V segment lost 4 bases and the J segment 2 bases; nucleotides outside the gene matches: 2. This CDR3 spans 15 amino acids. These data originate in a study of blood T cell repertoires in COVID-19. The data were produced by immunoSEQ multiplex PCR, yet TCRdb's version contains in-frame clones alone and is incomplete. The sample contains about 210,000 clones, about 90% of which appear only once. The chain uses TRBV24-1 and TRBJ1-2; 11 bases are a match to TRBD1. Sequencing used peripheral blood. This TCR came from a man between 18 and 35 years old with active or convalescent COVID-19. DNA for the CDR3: TGTGCCACCAGTGACCGGACAGGGGGCAACTATGGCTACACCTTC. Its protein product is CATSDRTGGNYGYTF.